Following are 27 T cell receptor beta chains from one sample sequenced in a study of cytomegalovirus exposure and HLA in healthy donors. The PCR contained 60 Vbeta and 13 Jbeta primers. Here immunoSEQ multiplex PCR was the method, and the copy in TCRdb shows in-frame clones only, minus some. Of under 200,000 clones in the sample, 55% to 70% were seen once. The sequenced sample was PBMCs. The receptor set was obtained from a woman in her thirties or forties in good health and CMV-seropositive.

The table lists this clone with a few counts. The chain carries TRBV29-1 and TRBJ1-2; 7 bases agree with TRBD1. Germline values: CDR1 SQVTM, CDR2 ANQGSEA. The CDR3 covers 11 residues. V lost 7 bases to trimming and J lost 6 bases; unmatched junction nucleotides: 5. This CDR3 reads CSGFQGDGYTF. CDR3 DNA: TGCAGCGGCTTCCAGGGGGATGGCTACACCTTC.

This clone has a single count. The chain joins TRBV5-4 to TRBJ2-5; weak D call: TRBD2 (5 bases). This CDR3 spans 16 amino acids. The V and J ends lost 0 bases and 1 base respectively, with 13 bases between them. Per the germline V gene, CDR1 is SGHNT and CDR2 is YYREEE (reference sequence). The CDR3 DNA reads TGTGCCAGCAGCTTGGTAGCGTCAACCATCCAAGAGACCCAGTACTTC. This translates into CASSLVASTIQETQYF.

This clone is a singleton in its sample. The chain carries TRBV29-1 and TRBJ1-2; D is ambiguous. The V gene lost 4 bases and the J gene lost 4 bases, with 10 bases spanning the gap. The germline gives CDR1 SQVTM, CDR2 ANQGSEA. The length of the CDR3 is 12 residues. Here the CDR3 reads CSVGQALYGYTF. CDR3 bases: TGCAGCGTTGGCCAGGCGCTCTATGGCTACACCTTC. Combining the CDR3 with reference TRBV29-1 and TRBJ1-2 gives the whole variable domain SAVISQKPSRDICQRGTSLTIQCQVDSQVTMMFWYRQQPGQSLTLIATANQGSEATYESGFVIDKFPISRPNLTFSTLTVSNMSPEDSSIYLCSVGQALYGYTFGSGTRLTVV.

The chain joins TRBV2 to TRBJ2-3; 9 positions match TRBD1. Germline trimming cut 8 bases from V and 3 bases from J; bases unmatched to any gene: 6. Per the germline V gene, CDR1 is SNHLY and CDR2 is FYNNEI. CDR3 size: 14 residues. DNA for the CDR3: TGTGCCAGCGCCTGGACAGGGGTTACAGATACGCAGTATTTT. Translating gives CASAWTGVTDTQYF.

J is TRBJ1-1 and V is TRBV19, with D tentatively TRBD1 (5 bases). CDR3 length: 17 residues. Germline values: CDR1 LNHDA, CDR2 SQIVND (reference sequence). V was trimmed by 3 bases and J by 2 bases, leaving 19 bases between them. CDR3 sequence: CASSISPGFISNTEAFF. For the CDR3, the DNA is TGTGCCAGTAGTATCTCGCCAGGGTTTATTAGCAACACTGAAGCTTTCTTT. The variable domain in full, completed from reference TRBV19 and TRBJ1-1, reads DGGITQSPKYLFRKEGQNVTLSCEQNLNHDAMYWYRQDPGQGLRLIYYSQIVNDFQKGDIAEGYSVSREKKESFPLTVTSAQKNPTAFYLCASSISPGFISNTEAFFGQGTRLTVV.

The chain recombines TRBV10-3 with TRBJ2-3; 9 bases line up with TRBD2. Germline V lookup: CDR1 ENHRY, CDR2 SYGVKD. The length of the CDR3 is 14 residues. J was trimmed by 5 bases and V by 5 bases; bases with no gene match: 5. CDR3 in amino acids: CAISSGRTLDTQYF. In DNA form, the CDR3 reads TGTGCCATCAGTAGCGGGAGGACACTAGATACGCAGTATTTT.

The chain combines TRBV9 with TRBJ1-2, with D hard to call. Trimming stripped 0 bases from V and 3 bases from J, with 9 bases between. This CDR3 is built from 14 residues. Germline loops: CDR1 SGDLS, CDR2 YYNGEE. The CDR3 bases are TGTGCCAGCAGCGTAGGAGGGTCTGACTATGGCTACACCTTC. Encoded protein: CASSVGGSDYGYTF.

The J gene is TRBJ2-3, the V gene TRBV7-2; TRBD2 matches 9 bases. Unmatched junction bases numbered 1, after V lost 0 bases and J lost 3 bases. CDR1 SGHTA and CDR2 FQGNSA come from the germline V gene. The CDR3 covers 15 residues. CDR3 region: CASSLASGSTDTQYF. Written as DNA, the CDR3 is TGTGCCAGCAGCTTAGCTAGCGGGAGTACAGATACGCAGTATTTT.

The chain uses TRBV9 and TRBJ1-1, with TRBD1 identical over 9 bases. The V gene's germline CDR1 is SGDLS and CDR2 YYNGEE. The CDR3 is 14 amino acids. The trim removed 4 bases at V and 5 bases at J, leaving 6 bases unmatched. In DNA form, the CDR3 reads TGTGCCAGCAGCCCGCAGACAGGGGGAACTGAAGCTTTCTTT. It is translated as CASSPQTGGTEAFF.

V and J are TRBV5-5 and TRBJ1-5, with unresolved D. The V end lost 0 bases, the J end lost 1 base, and 5 bases lay between the germline ends. The CDR3 is made up of 14 amino acids. Germline CDR1 is SGHKS and CDR2 is YYEKEE (reference sequence). CDR3 amino acids: CASSLGASNQPQHF. CDR3 sequence (DNA): TGTGCCAGCAGCTTGGGGGCCAGCAATCAGCCCCAGCATTTT.

The genes are TRBV5-8 and TRBJ2-3; TRBD2 matches at 8 bases. CDR1 SGHTS and CDR2 YDEGEE come from the germline V gene. V lost 2 bases, J lost 4 bases, and 9 bases stayed unmatched. CDR3 length: 16 residues. CDR3 nucleotide sequence: TGTGCCAGCAGCTTCGGAGCGGGAGAAGGGGCAGATACGCAGTATTTT. It translates to CASSFGAGEGADTQYF.

Remarks on this clone: The junction departs from the called germline gene at one end, perhaps through a read error. The DNA for the CDR3 is TGCGCCAGCGGCCAAGGGTCCAGGAACACTGAAGCTTTCTTT. Protein sequence: CASGQGSRNTEAFF. The chain links TRBV4-1 to TRBJ1-1, with D uncertain. The CDR3 extends over 14 amino acids. The germline V gene has CDR1 MGHRA and CDR2 YSYEKL.

This sequence joins TRBV7-3 and TRBJ1-5; D is unclear. The germline CDR1 and CDR2 sequences are SGHTA and FQGTGA. V shed 3 bases and J shed 4 bases, with 16 bases lying between them. The CDR3 has 16 amino acids. The CDR3 is CASSLGSAGGNQPQHF. CDR3 nucleotides: TGTGCCAGCAGCTTGGGGTCGGCAGGAGGTAATCAGCCCCAGCATTTT. Based on the CDR3 plus reference TRBV7-3 and TRBJ1-5, the full variable domain is GAGVSQTPSNKVTEKGKYVELRCDPISGHTALYWYRQSLGQGPEFLIYFQGTGAADDSGLPNDRFFAVRPEGSVSTLKIQRTERGDSAVYLCASSLGSAGGNQPQHFGDGTRLSIL.

CDR3 residues: CASSPEGGTYEQYF. Here the CDR3 DNA reads TGCGCCAGCAGCCCGGAGGGGGGGACCTACGAGCAGTACTTC. The V gene is TRBV5-1, the J gene TRBJ2-7, with D perhaps matching TRBD2 (7 bases). Germline V gene sequence: CDR1 SGHRS, CDR2 YFSETQ. V lost 4 bases to trimming and J lost 2 bases, with 13 bases between them. The CDR3 totals 14 residues.

This chain links TRBV10-2 with TRBJ2-2; TRBD2 is a possible D gene (5 bases). From germline, CDR1 is WSHSY and CDR2 SAAADI. The CDR3 totals 15 residues. V was pared by 2 bases and J by 5 bases, with 12 bases between. The CDR3 loop is CASSEPTPGTGELFF. CDR3 sequence (DNA): TGCGCCAGCAGTGAGCCAACGCCGGGAACCGGGGAGCTGTTTTTT.

The chain joins TRBV10-3 to TRBJ2-7, with 9 bases that match TRBD2. This CDR3 region has 16 residues. Germline CDR1 ENHRY, CDR2 SYGVKD. Unmatched junction bases numbered 6, after V lost 3 bases and J lost 0 bases. The CDR3 bases are TGTGCCATCAGTGACCCGAGCGGGAGGAGCTCCTACGAGCAGTACTTC. Translating gives CAISDPSGRSSYEQYF.

V gene TRBV15 combines with J gene TRBJ2-5; TRBD1 is a possible D gene (5 bases). V lost 0 bases and J 5 bases, leaving 10 bases between the germline ends. The germline V gene has CDR1 LNHNV and CDR2 YYDKDF (reference sequence). The CDR3 is 14 residues long. The CDR3 region is CATSRDLGPETQYF. Here the CDR3 DNA reads TGTGCCACCAGCAGAGATCTGGGGCCGGAGACCCAGTACTTC. Combining the CDR3 with reference TRBV15 and TRBJ2-5 gives the whole variable domain DAMVIQNPRYQVTQFGKPVTLSCSQTLNHNVMYWYQQKSSQAPKLLFHYYDKDFNNEADTPDNFQSRRPNTSFCFLDIRSPGLGDTAMYLCATSRDLGPETQYFGPGTRLLVL.

V gene TRBV6-4 combines with J gene TRBJ1-2, with TRBD1 identical over 8 bases. The ends lost 0 bases at V and 3 bases at J; junction bases unmatched: 21. CDR1 is MRHNA and CDR2 is SNTAGT in the germline V gene. The CDR3 covers 21 residues. DNA for the CDR3: TGTGCCAGCAGTGACTCTCGGGGGACAGGCGGGGAGTCCTTCTCGTACTATGGCTACACCTTC. It is translated as CASSDSRGTGGESFSYYGYTF.

A word on this clone: Other DNA sequences in the same sample also yield this CDR3. V and J are TRBV6-4 and TRBJ1-1; the D gene is possibly TRBD1 (6 bases). This CDR3 comprises 14 residues. The germline CDR1 and CDR2 sequences are MRHNA and SNTAGT. With 7 bases removed from V and 8 bases from J, the gap between germline ends came to 20 bases. The CDR3 protein is CASKNDRTGTEAFF. CDR3 bases: TGTGCCAGCAAAAATGACAGGACGGGCACCGAAGCTTTCTTT.

This clone turned up a few times. Here the CDR3 DNA reads TGTGCCAGTAGTGGAGGGACGTTCGGTACGAACACCGGGGAGCTGTTTTTT. The encoded protein is CASSGGTFGTNTGELFF. The chain has TRBV19 and TRBJ2-2; the D gene is possibly TRBD2 (6 bases). Germline V gives CDR1 LNHDA, CDR2 SQIVND (reference sequence). This CDR3 contains 17 residues. V lost 5 bases to trimming and J lost 0 bases, with 16 bases between them.

This clone was recorded a few times. This chain links TRBV28 with TRBJ2-7, with TRBD1 matching over 9 bases. Losses at the gene ends were 2 bases for V and 6 bases for J; bases not matched to a gene: 5. CDR3 length: 14 residues. Germline values: CDR1 MDHEN, CDR2 SYDVKM. The CDR3 protein is CASSLGTGSGEQYF. CDR3 in DNA: TGTGCCAGCAGTTTAGGGACAGGGTCGGGCGAGCAGTACTTC.

J is TRBJ2-1 and V is TRBV6-1; D is unresolved. Germline loops: CDR1 MNHNS, CDR2 SASEGT. The CDR3 sequence is 14 residues long. The ends were cut back, 0 bases at V and 5 bases at J, with 8 bases in the middle. The CDR3 reads CASSEAYSNNEQFF. DNA of the CDR3: TGTGCCAGCAGTGAAGCGTACAGTAACAATGAGCAGTTCTTC.

This chain uses TRBV4-1 with TRBJ1-2; possible D gene TRBD1, 5 bases. The CDR3 extends over 15 amino acids. Trimming left V 0 bases short and J 7 bases short, with 15 bases between. Germline V gene data show CDR1 as MGHRA and CDR2 as YSYEKL. CDR3 amino acids: CASSQDQQADSGYTF. For the CDR3, the DNA is TGCGCCAGCAGCCAAGATCAACAGGCAGATAGTGGCTACACCTTC.

CDR3 nucleotide sequence: TGTGCCAGCAGTTACTCGAGACGGGATCAGCCCCAGCATTTT. Amino acid sequence: CASSYSRRDQPQHF. The gene calls are TRBV6-5 and TRBJ1-5; D is ambiguous. Germline V lookup: CDR1 MNHEY, CDR2 SVGAGI. V lost 0 bases and J lost 5, with 8 bases in between. The CDR3 loop spans 14 amino acids.

The chain recombines TRBV6-1 with TRBJ2-6; TRBD1 might be the D (6 bases). Looked up from germline, CDR1 is MNHNS and CDR2 is SASEGT. Trimming shortened V by 8 bases and J by 0 bases, and 8 bases separated the two germline ends. The CDR3 runs 14 residues. DNA of the CDR3: TGTGCCAGCTTAGGGGGCTCTGGGGCCAACGTCCTGACTTTC. This codes for CASLGGSGANVLTF.

This CDR3 is CASSQGWTATTDTQYF. The CDR3 DNA reads as TGCGCCAGCAGCCAAGGTTGGACAGCAACCACAGATACGCAGTATTTT. V gene TRBV4-1 combines with J gene TRBJ2-3; TRBD1 might be the D (6 bases). CDR3 length equals 16 residues. The V end was cut by 1 base, the J end by 2 bases, with 13 bases between. Germline CDR1 and CDR2: MGHRA and YSYEKL.

CDR3: CASSRGGSWVYGYTF. The CDR3 DNA reads as TGTGCCAGCAGCCGCGGGGGCAGCTGGGTCTATGGCTACACCTTC. The V and J genes are TRBV5-8 and TRBJ1-2, with D perhaps matching TRBD1 (6 bases). Germline CDR1 reads SGHTS; CDR2 reads YDEGEE. This CDR3 region has 15 residues. The V and J ends lost 4 bases and 4 bases respectively, with 17 bases between them.